These T cell receptor beta chains were read from a single sample in a study of T-cell memory formation after mild COVID-19. Using its own MiXCR run on the 5' RACE reads, TCRdb lists one record per CDR3 protein. Found here are fewer than 650,000 distinct CDR3 sequences, 17% of them singletons; the top ten hold roughly 8.2%. Input material: PBMCs or a T cell subset sorted from them (not recorded which). These receptors came from an adult woman who had mild COVID-19 (a few samples of this study predate the infection). Cell type and time point are not known. Both conserved end residues are part of each CDR3. The D gene is left open where the match is weak. Not all rows give a size; the values are once, few, many and, for expanded clones, a class.

CDR3nt	CDR3aa	abundance	v_gene	d_gene	j_gene	len
TGTGCCAGCAGTTTAATCGGTCTGAACTCCTACGAGCAGTACTTC	CASSLIGLNSYEQYF	NA	TRBV12-3/TRBV12-4	NA	TRBJ2-7	15
TGTGCCAGCCGCCGGGAGCAGACCCAGTACTTC	CASRREQTQYF	NA	TRBV27	NA	TRBJ2-5	11
TGTGCCATCATGGCAGACCCCAGGCAGCCCCAGCATTTT	CAIMADPRQPQHF	NA	TRBV10-3	NA	TRBJ1-5	13
TGTGCCAGCTCAGCCACAGGGGAGCCTTTCTTT	CASSATGEPFF	NA	TRBV18	TRBD1	TRBJ1-1	11
TGCAGCGTTGAATCTGGGAGCTCCTACGAGCAGTACTTC	CSVESGSSYEQYF	few	TRBV29-1	NA	TRBJ2-7	13
TGTGCCAGCAGCTCGGGGACTAGTCGAGCTTTCTTT	CASSSGTSRAFF	NA	TRBV7-9	NA	TRBJ1-1	12
TGCGCCAGCAGCTTGGGGCCGGCTGCGGGGGAGACCCAGTACTTC	CASSLGPAAGETQYF	NA	TRBV5-1	NA	TRBJ2-5	15
TGCGCCAGCAGGTCCTCATCGACAGAGAACACTGAAGCTTTCTTT	CASRSSSTENTEAFF	NA	TRBV5-1	NA	TRBJ1-1	15
TGTGCCAGCGCGTCGATATTCGGCAATCAGCCCCAGCATTTT	CASASIFGNQPQHF	NA	TRBV7-3	NA	TRBJ1-5	14
TGTGCCAGCAGCGCAGGCCCGAGGGTCGTACCCACCAATGAGCAGTTCTTC	CASSAGPRVVPTNEQFF	few	TRBV6-2/TRBV6-3	NA	TRBJ2-1	17